This T cell receptor (beta chain) was recorded in a study of shared clonotypes between healthy human individuals. Study-level points and caveats: Naive subsets tended to show greater estimated richness than memory subsets.

Sequencing was at deep level. Clones were sequenced by immunoSEQ multiplex PCR, and TCRdb holds only the in-frame ones, with some missing. The sample lists 2 million or so clones; around 96% were seen once. Deletions cut 1 base from V and 8 bases from J, with 2 bases between. The CDR3 totals 11 residues. Per germline, CDR1 SEHNR and CDR2 FQNEAQ (reference sequence). To note about this clone: Its target is unknown. The same CDR3 also results from other DNA sequences found in this sample.

CD45RO-negative, CCR7-selected cells formed the naive CD8 fraction, which excluded terminally differentiated effector memory CD45RA+ cells. Adult Caucasians living in Nashville, Tennessee made up all of the donors. This chain uses TRBV7-9 with TRBJ1-4; no reliable D call. This receptor was taken from a man aged 18-30 years in good health. The sample consisted of naive CD8+ T cells sorted from blood. CDR3 protein: CASSLDEKLFF. In DNA form, the CDR3 reads TGTGCCAGCAGCTTAGACGAAAAACTGTTTTTT.